The source of this TCR beta chain is a study of blood T cell repertoires in COVID-19. Assay: immunoSEQ multiplex PCR; the TCRdb copy retains only in-frame clones and omits some. The sample has approximately 150,000 clones, under 90% seen once. A few counts support this clone. This study enrolled people aged about 18 to 95 from about two dozen US geographic areas. This CDR3 region has 13 residues. The V gene's germline CDR1 is GTSNPN and CDR2 SVGIG (reference sequence). Trimming stripped 4 bases from V and 3 bases from J, with 13 bases between. The source of this sequence is a man in his fifties in a cohort exposed to, infected with or recovered from COVID-19 (not recorded which). The rearrangement links TRBV30 to TRBJ2-7, with D perhaps matching TRBD1 (6 bases). Specimen: PBMCs or T cells enriched from blood (not recorded which). CDR3 amino acids: CAWTPGVGYEQYF. CDR3 in DNA: TGTGCCTGGACCCCAGGGGTTGGCTACGAGCAGTACTTC. Supplemented by reference TRBV30 and TRBJ2-7, the full variable domain reads SQTIHQWPATLVQPVGSPLSLECTVEGTSNPNLYWYRQAAGRGLQLLFYSVGIGQISSEVPQNLSASRPQDRQFILSSKKLLLSDSGFYLCAWTPGVGYEQYFGPGTRLTVT.